This TCR beta chain was obtained from a study of T-cell reconstitution after alpha-beta-depleted transplantation in children. Library preparation (for TCRbeta) was performed with unique molecular identifiers. TCRdb ran MiXCR on the PCR reads and lists one entry per CDR3 protein. Of 440,000 or so distinct CDR3 sequences in the sample, about 45% were seen once. Study conclusions and caveats: The study traced high day-60 TCRbeta diversity in some patients to surviving recipient T cells and thymic progenitors. About two months after transplant, alpha-beta T cells reportedly came from several hundred expanded graft clones. By one year post-transplant, T-cell counts and diversity largely arose from T cells that were newly produced.

Of note for this clonotype: No antigen is known for it.

This CDR3 is 15 amino acids long. V was shortened by 3 bases and J by 0 bases, with 9 bases between the two germline ends. This sequence joins TRBV12-3 or TRBV12-4 and TRBJ2-4, with unresolved D. Sequenced here: PBMCs, sampled before TCRalphabeta/CD19-depleted stem cell transplant. This TCR was recovered from a girl aged 2 to 10 with aplastic anemia, due to receive a stem cell transplant. In DNA, the CDR3 is TGTGCCAGCAGTTTCGACAAACTAGCCAAAAACATTCAGTACTTC. It codes for CASSFDKLAKNIQYF.